Below are 26 T cell receptor beta chains sequenced from a single sample in a study of blood T cell repertoires in COVID-19. Sequenced by immunoSEQ multiplex PCR; TCRdb stores in-frame clones only, minus some. The top ten clones hold around 5% of a sample with roughly 280,000 clones, more than 85% of them seen once. Sequenced: peripheral blood. These receptors were taken from a woman aged 55-70 years with COVID-19, enrolled during active disease.

This clone was counted only a few times. The chain joins TRBV28 to TRBJ1-6, with D possibly being TRBD1 (5 bases). V lost 2 bases, J lost 4 bases, and 15 bases lay in between. The CDR3 sequence is 17 residues long. Per the germline V gene, CDR1 is MDHEN and CDR2 is SYDVKM. DNA of the CDR3: TGTGCCAGCAGTTTAGGGCATGGTAGGGGTTATAATTCACCCCTCCACTTT. The encoded protein is CASSLGHGRGYNSPLHF.

The CDR3: CASSLGSGYGADEQYF. The CDR3 coding sequence is TGCGCCAGCAGCTTGGGGTCAGGATACGGAGCGGACGAGCAGTACTTC. This rearrangement joins TRBV5-1 to TRBJ2-7; TRBD2 is a possible D gene (5 bases). In germline, CDR1 is SGHRS, CDR2 YFSETQ. The CDR3 covers 16 residues. With 0 bases removed from V and 5 bases from J, the gap between germline ends came to 18 bases.

The V and J genes are TRBV6-2 or TRBV6-3 and TRBJ2-7, with 7 bases identical to TRBD2. V lost 2 bases to trimming and J lost 7 bases; unmatched junction nucleotides: 11. CDR1 and CDR2 from the germline V gene are MNHEY and SVGEGT. CDR3 length: 15 amino acids. The CDR3 here is CASSYAAGLTGEQYF. The DNA of the CDR3 is TGTGCCAGCAGTTACGCAGCGGGACTCACGGGAGAGCAGTACTTC.

About this clone itself: The final CDR3 position lacks the conserved phenylalanine or tryptophan, pointing to a likely read error. Because the CDR3's place on the DNA is in doubt, the DNA is left out and the CDR3 is given as listed by TCRdb. The CDR3 protein is CASSVRSNTGFLI. The J gene is TRBJ1-1, the V gene TRBV2. Per germline, CDR1 SNHLY and CDR2 FYNNEI. Both ends counted, the CDR3 spans 13 residues.

The chain links TRBV7-9 to TRBJ2-7; 8 nucleotides line up with TRBD1. J gave up 5 bases and V 5 bases, and 8 bases lay outside the gene matches. This CDR3 is built from 14 residues. CDR1 and CDR2 from the germline V gene are SEHNR and FQNEAQ (reference sequence). The CDR3, as DNA: TGTGCCAGCAGCCCGTCCCGACAGGGGAACGAGCAGTACTTC. Translated: CASSPSRQGNEQYF.

The V call is TRBV24-1, the J call TRBJ2-2; D possibly corresponds to TRBD1 (6 bases). V was shortened by 0 bases and J by 1 base, with 8 bases between the two germline ends. The CDR3 sequence is 16 residues long. The germline V gene has CDR1 KGHDR and CDR2 SFDVKD. CDR3 nucleotide sequence: TGTGCCACCAGTGATTTGAGGGGGATGAACACCGGGGAGCTGTTTTTT. This sequence encodes CATSDLRGMNTGELFF.

This chain joins TRBV28 and TRBJ1-1; the D gene is possibly TRBD1 (6 bases). Germline values: CDR1 MDHEN, CDR2 SYDVKM. There are 15 residues in the CDR3. The ends were cut back, 5 bases at V and 0 bases at J, with 13 bases in the middle. The CDR3 reads CASSPRGGLNTEAFF. In DNA, the CDR3 is TGTGCCAGCAGTCCACGCGGGGGCTTGAACACTGAAGCTTTCTTT. Variable domain in full (rest from reference TRBV28 and TRBJ1-1): DVKVTQSSRYLVKRTGEKVFLECVQDMDHENMFWYRQDPGLGLRLIYFSYDVKMKEKGDIPEGYSVSREKKERFSLILESASTNQTSMYLCASSPRGGLNTEAFFGQGTRLTVV.

The chain couples TRBV19 to TRBJ1-5, with D possibly being TRBD1 (5 bases). Germline CDR1 and CDR2: LNHDA and SQIVND (reference sequence). This CDR3 has 15 residues. V lost 5 bases and J 2 bases, leaving 13 bases between the germline ends. CDR3 sequence reads: CASSGAAMGNQPQHF. The CDR3 DNA sequence: TGTGCCAGTAGTGGGGCAGCGATGGGCAATCAGCCCCAGCATTTT. The entire variable domain, with the rest obtained from reference TRBV19 and TRBJ1-5, is as follows: DGGITQSPKYLFRKEGQNVTLSCEQNLNHDAMYWYRQDPGQGLRLIYYSQIVNDFQKGDIAEGYSVSREKKESFPLTVTSAQKNPTAFYLCASSGAAMGNQPQHFGDGTRLSIL.

This clone was counted a single time. This chain links TRBV20-1 with TRBJ1-2, with D maybe TRBD1 (6 bases). V lost 3 bases and J lost 8, with 19 bases in between. CDR3 length: 14 residues. Germline V gene lookup returns CDR1 DFQATT and CDR2 SNEGSKA (reference sequence). CDR3 nucleotides: TGCAGTGCTAGTCGCGGGCAGGGGCTGGGAGGCTACACCTTC. It encodes CSASRGQGLGGYTF.

The rearrangement links TRBV28 to TRBJ1-1; a weak D match, TRBD1 (5 bases). The CDR3 extends over 17 amino acids. Looked up from germline, CDR1 is MDHEN and CDR2 is SYDVKM. Between the trimmed V and J ends, which lost 1 base and 0 bases, there was a span of 15 bases. CDR3 sequence reads: CASSLYGIRGMNTEAFF. The CDR3 nucleotides read TGTGCCAGCAGTTTATACGGGATTCGGGGGATGAACACTGAAGCTTTCTTT.

This chain connects TRBV28 to TRBJ1-3; maybe TRBD1 (6 bases). The V gene's germline CDR1 is MDHEN and CDR2 SYDVKM. Trimming removed 5 bases from V and 3 bases from J, with 11 bases in between. The length of the CDR3 is 14 residues. CDR3 DNA: TGTGCCAGCAGTACTGGGGGCTATGGAAACACCATATATTTT. Protein product: CASSTGGYGNTIYF.

This rearrangement joins TRBV9 to TRBJ1-4, with a possible D match to TRBD1 (5 bases). The CDR3 has 16 residues. Germline loops: CDR1 SGDLS, CDR2 YYNGEE. The germline V and J ends were trimmed by 3 bases and 0 bases, with 12 bases remaining between them. This chain's CDR3 is CASSGGLRATNEKLFF. The DNA for the CDR3 is TGTGCCAGCAGCGGGGGACTTCGTGCAACTAATGAAAAACTGTTTTTT.

The genes are TRBV14 and TRBJ2-7; 9 bases match TRBD2. CDR1 and CDR2 (germline): SGHDN, FVKESK. V lost 4 bases to trimming and J lost 0 bases; unmatched junction nucleotides: 4. The CDR3 covers 15 residues. CDR3 in DNA: TGTGCCAGCAGCCTTCTAGCGGGACTCTCCTACGAGCAGTACTTC. Translating it yields CASSLLAGLSYEQYF.

This clone was counted a single time. The genes are TRBV28 and TRBJ2-2; 9 bases line up with TRBD2. Germline values: CDR1 MDHEN, CDR2 SYDVKM. The J segment lost 3 bases and the V segment lost 6 bases, leaving 8 bases of the junction unmatched. The CDR3 contains 16 residues. For the CDR3, the DNA is TGTGCCAGCAGGAGTAGCGGGAGTCAAGACACCGGGGAGCTGTTTTTT. It encodes CASRSSGSQDTGELFF.

The chain carries TRBV6-5 and TRBJ1-2; TRBD1 is a possible D gene (6 bases). CDR1 and CDR2 from the germline V gene are MNHEY and SVGAGI. Trimming took 8 bases from V and 1 from J, leaving 14 bases between them. The CDR3 extends over 14 amino acids. In nucleotides, the CDR3 is TGTGCCAGCCTCCGGGAACAGGGTAACTATGGCTACACCTTC. Residues: CASLREQGNYGYTF.

The sample holds one count of this clone. The chain couples TRBV6-1 to TRBJ2-3; weak D call: TRBD1 (5 bases). The V and J ends lost 6 bases and 0 bases respectively, with 16 bases between them. The germline V gene has CDR1 MNHNS and CDR2 SASEGT. The CDR3 is made up of 16 amino acids. The chain's CDR3 is CASRETGVTSTDTQYF. The CDR3 bases are TGTGCCAGCAGAGAAACAGGAGTTACTAGCACAGATACGCAGTATTTT.

The genes are TRBV30 and TRBJ1-6; no reliable D call. The CDR3 is 12 residues long. Trimming pared 3 bases from V and 11 bases from J, leaving 11 bases between. The V gene's germline CDR1 is GTSNPN and CDR2 SVGIG (reference sequence). CDR3 nucleotides: TGTGCCTGGAGCATACAGAACCCACCCCTCCACTTT. Residues: CAWSIQNPPLHF.

The chain is built from TRBV5-6 and TRBJ2-6; 7 bases are a match to TRBD1. Germline values: CDR1 SGHDT, CDR2 YYEEEE. Losses at the gene ends were 1 base for V and 0 bases for J; bases not matched to a gene: 10. The CDR3 contains 19 residues. The CDR3 spells CASSLNHQGDLSGANVLTF. The CDR3, as DNA: TGTGCCAGCAGCTTGAATCACCAGGGGGATCTCTCTGGGGCCAACGTCCTGACTTTC.

The rearrangement uses TRBV18 and TRBJ2-1; a possible D gene is TRBD2 (6 bases). Germline V gene sequence: CDR1 KGHSH, CDR2 LQKENI. Trimming cost V 4 bases and J 5 bases, with 15 bases left between them. The CDR3 covers 15 residues. The CDR3 sequence: CASSLQRRGNNEQFF. CDR3 DNA: TGTGCCAGCTCACTCCAGCGGCGGGGAAACAATGAGCAGTTCTTC. The entire variable domain, with the rest obtained from reference TRBV18 and TRBJ2-1, is as follows: NAGVMQNPRHLVRRRGQEARLRCSPMKGHSHVYWYRQLPEEGLKFMVYLQKENIIDESGMPKERFSAEFPKEGPSILRIQQVVRGDSAAYFCASSLQRRGNNEQFFGPGTRLTVL.

This rearrangement joins TRBV19 to TRBJ2-3; 7 nucleotides agree with TRBD2. Germline CDR1 LNHDA, CDR2 SQIVND (reference sequence). Trimming cost V 7 bases and J 1 base; bases outside gene matches: 5. The CDR3 is 14 residues long. The CDR3 region has the DNA TGTGCCAGTATCACTAGCGATCGCACAGATACGCAGTATTTT. This translates into CASITSDRTDTQYF.

The rearrangement joins TRBV18 to TRBJ1-5, with D uncertain. The CDR3 covers 14 residues. CDR1 and CDR2 (germline): KGHSH, LQKENI. The ends were cut back, 4 bases at V and 3 bases at J, with 10 bases in the middle. The CDR3 sequence: CASSRQQNNQPQHF. The CDR3 DNA is TGTGCCAGCTCACGACAACAGAACAATCAGCCCCAGCATTTT. The whole variable domain, filled in from reference TRBV18 and TRBJ1-5, reads NAGVMQNPRHLVRRRGQEARLRCSPMKGHSHVYWYRQLPEEGLKFMVYLQKENIIDESGMPKERFSAEFPKEGPSILRIQQVVRGDSAAYFCASSRQQNNQPQHFGDGTRLSIL.

The gene calls are TRBV6-4 and TRBJ1-2; TRBD1 matches at 10 bases. CDR3 length: 13 amino acids. Per the germline V gene, CDR1 is MRHNA and CDR2 is SNTAGT. Trimming removed 4 bases from V and 6 bases from J; junction bases left unmatched: 2. DNA for the CDR3: TGTGCCAGCAGTGGGGACAGGGGTGATGGCTACACCTTC. Its protein is CASSGDRGDGYTF.

The chain links TRBV10-3 to TRBJ2-7; 11 bases line up with TRBD2. The length of the CDR3 is 15 residues. J gave up 5 bases and V 11 bases, and 14 bases lay outside the gene matches. Germline CDR1 is ENHRY and CDR2 is SYGVKD. The CDR3, as DNA: TGTGCCGTAAAACCCCCTAGCGGGGGGACGAACGAGCAGTACTTC. Translation gives CAVKPPSGGTNEQYF.

This clone was counted once. CDR3 in amino acids: CASSLTRPGTGGRGNQPQHF. The DNA for the CDR3 is TGTGCCAGCAGTTTAACGCGTCCCGGGACAGGGGGAAGGGGCAATCAGCCCCAGCATTTT. The rearrangement joins TRBV27 to TRBJ1-5, with 11 bases lining up with TRBD1. The CDR3 has 20 amino acids. The V gene's germline CDR1 is MNHEY and CDR2 SMNVEV (reference sequence). The junction had 14 bases not matched to a gene; V was cut back by 2 bases and J by 2 bases.

This chain uses TRBV19 with TRBJ1-2, with no clear D. Deletions cut 6 bases from V and 8 bases from J, with 16 bases between. The CDR3 extends over 13 amino acids. The germline V gene has CDR1 LNHDA and CDR2 SQIVND (reference sequence). The CDR3 here is CASSQRAPGGYTF. In DNA, the CDR3 is TGTGCCAGTAGCCAGCGAGCTCCCGGGGGCTACACCTTC.

The V and J genes are TRBV14 and TRBJ2-7, with 7 bases matching TRBD2. V was pared by 3 bases and J by 3 bases, with 8 bases of the junction left unmatched. This CDR3 comprises 15 residues. The germline CDR1 and CDR2 sequences are SGHDN and FVKESK. The CDR3: CASSHPGRGDYEQYF. DNA for the CDR3: TGTGCCAGCAGCCATCCGGGTCGGGGGGACTACGAGCAGTACTTC.